This T cell receptor beta chain originates from a study of spatial heterogeneity in lung cancer. Time point here: blood at routine non-recurrence follow-up after resection. V was cut by 0 bases and J by 7 bases, with 18 bases left in between. The CDR3 loop spans 16 amino acids. Germline V lookup: CDR1 SGHDN, CDR2 FVKESK. One entry per CDR3 protein, called by TCRdb with MiXCR from the 5' RACE reads. The sample carries about 87,000 distinct CDR3 sequences, 15% to 20% recorded once. This TCR was recovered from a male donor with early-stage non-small cell lung cancer. The chain recombines TRBV14 with TRBJ1-2; TRBD1 might be the D (5 bases). The sample here was PBMCs, taken at follow-up. For the CDR3, the DNA is TGTGCCAGCAGCCAAGATCTTGCCGGGACTCGGAGTGGCTACACCTTC. Protein product: CASSQDLAGTRSGYTF.